Listed here are 20 T cell receptor beta chains from one sample, sequenced in a study of T-cell reconstitution after alpha-beta-depleted transplantation in children. This sample's TCRbeta library carried unique molecular identifier barcodes. TCRdb reprocessed the PCR reads with MiXCR, giving one entry per CDR3 protein. The sample records approximately 520,000 distinct CDR3 sequences, approximately 32% being singletons. The sequenced sample was PBMCs from the stem cell graft donor, obtained from the stem cell graft. The receptor source for this set is a human donor who donated a stem cell graft to a child with aplastic anemia.

CDR3 residues: CASSLGSGLNEQFF. CDR3 DNA: TGTGCCAGCAGCTTAGGTTCGGGTCTAAATGAGCAGTTCTTC. The gene calls are TRBV7-2 and TRBJ2-1; D is undetermined. Deletions cut 1 base from V and 7 bases from J, with 11 bases between. CDR3 length: 14 residues. Germline CDR1 reads SGHTA; CDR2 reads FQGNSA.

The rearrangement uses TRBV28 and TRBJ1-2; the D gene is possibly TRBD1 (5 bases). Trimming stripped 6 bases from V and 8 bases from J, with 13 bases between. Germline CDR1 reads MDHEN; CDR2 reads SYDVKM. This CDR3 contains 12 residues. The CDR3 protein is CASSWTKSGYTF. DNA for the CDR3: TGTGCCAGCAGCTGGACAAAATCAGGCTACACCTTC.

The chain couples TRBV7-2 to TRBJ1-2, with D perhaps TRBD1 (5 bases). CDR1 SGHTA and CDR2 FQGNSA come from the germline V gene. The ends were cut back, 0 bases at V and 8 bases at J, with 16 bases in the middle. There are 15 residues in the CDR3. The CDR3 DNA follows: TGTGCCAGCAGCTTAGCCGGGACGGCATCATTAGGCTACACCTTC. This gives the protein CASSLAGTASLGYTF.

This clonotype was detected a few times. The chain joins TRBV20-1 to TRBJ2-7, with D possibly matching TRBD2 (6 bases). CDR3 length: 12 residues. The V end lost 8 bases, the J end lost 2 bases, and 13 bases lay between the germline ends. Germline CDR1 DFQATT, CDR2 SNEGSKA (reference sequence). Written as DNA, the CDR3 is TGCAGTAAACTGGGACTTGCCTACGAGCAGTACTTC. This sequence encodes CSKLGLAYEQYF.

This clonotype was counted at least ten times. The J gene is TRBJ1-1, the V gene TRBV7-2, with no clear D. The CDR3 totals 12 residues. Germline CDR1 is SGHTA and CDR2 is FQGNSA. The germline V and J ends were trimmed by 5 bases and 2 bases, with 6 bases remaining between them. CDR3 loop: CASSHSNTEAFF. For the CDR3, the DNA is TGTGCCAGCAGCCATTCAAACACTGAAGCTTTCTTT. Based on the CDR3 plus reference TRBV7-2 and TRBJ1-1, the full variable domain is GAGVSQSPSNKVTEKGKDVELRCDPISGHTALYWYRQSLGQGLEFLIYFQGNSAPDKSGLPSDRFSAERTGGSVSTLTIQRTQQEDSAVYLCASSHSNTEAFFGQGTRLTVV.

The CDR3 sequence is CASSAQGVGTEAFF. The CDR3 DNA reads as TGTGCCAGCAGCGCCCAGGGAGTTGGCACTGAAGCTTTCTTT. The V call is TRBV7-9, the J call TRBJ1-1, with D possibly being TRBD1 (5 bases). Germline loops: CDR1 SEHNR, CDR2 FQNEAQ (reference sequence). This CDR3 has 14 amino acids. The ends were cut back, 5 bases at V and 4 bases at J, with 14 bases in the middle.

The rearrangement links TRBV20-1 to TRBJ1-2, with 7 bases identical to TRBD1. CDR1 is DFQATT and CDR2 is SNEGSKA in the germline V gene (reference sequence). The CDR3 runs 14 residues. V was pared by 7 bases and J by 7 bases, with 15 bases of the junction left unmatched. CDR3 nucleotides: TGCAGTGTTAGTCTCAGGGGGAGCCGGAGTGGCTACACCTTC. It yields the protein CSVSLRGSRSGYTF.

The chain is built from TRBV7-2 and TRBJ1-1; no reliable D call. Germline V gives CDR1 SGHTA, CDR2 FQGNSA. Trimming shortened V by 5 bases and J by 7 bases, and 8 bases separated the two germline ends. The CDR3 contains 11 residues. The CDR3 region has the DNA TGTGCCAGCAGCCCAGCTTATGAAGCTTTCTTT. This gives the protein CASSPAYEAFF.

This clonotype was seen a few times. The chain carries TRBV29-1 and TRBJ1-1, with TRBD1 as a possible D gene (5 bases). The germline V and J ends were trimmed by 0 bases and 0 bases, with 11 bases remaining between them. The CDR3 covers 15 residues. CDR1 is SQVTM, CDR2 ANQGSEA, per germline. The CDR3 protein is CSVEDLDTMNTEAFF. The DNA of the CDR3 is TGCAGCGTTGAAGATCTGGACACAATGAACACTGAAGCTTTCTTT.

The table lists this clonotype with a few counts. The gene calls are TRBV6-2 or TRBV6-3 and TRBJ2-7; TRBD2 matches at 11 bases. Germline lookup yields CDR1 MNHEY and CDR2 SVGEGT. V shed 6 bases, J shed 6 bases, and the junction held 10 bases outside the gene matches. The CDR3 is 15 amino acids. Written as DNA, the CDR3 is TGTGCCAGCAGACGGACTAGCGGGCTCCCTGGCGAGCAGTACGTC. Its protein product is CASRRTSGLPGEQYV.

This chain connects TRBV7-6 to TRBJ2-6; D may correspond to TRBD1 or TRBD2 (5 bases each). The CDR3 has 18 residues. Germline values: CDR1 SGHVS, CDR2 FNYEAQ. Trimming took 5 bases from V and 2 from J, leaving 19 bases between them. The CDR3 sequence is CASSPSVGTEAGANVLTF. The CDR3 DNA sequence: TGTGCCAGCAGCCCCAGCGTGGGGACGGAGGCTGGGGCCAACGTCCTGACTTTC. The full variable domain, rest sourced from reference TRBV7-6 and TRBJ2-6, is GAGVSQSPRYKVTKRGQDVALRCDPISGHVSLYWYRQALGQGPEFLTYFNYEAQQDKSGLPNDRFSAERPEGSISTLTIQRTEQRDSAMYRCASSPSVGTEAGANVLTFGAGSRLTVL.

This clonotype was seen only a few times. The V gene is TRBV5-1, the J gene TRBJ2-2, with unresolved D. Germline values: CDR1 SGHRS, CDR2 YFSETQ. The CDR3 consists of 16 residues. Deletions cut 0 bases from V and 6 bases from J, with 15 bases between. CDR3 sequence (DNA): TGCGCCAGCAGCTTGGCCCCCTCGACTGGGGCCGGGGAGCTGTTTTTT. Translation: CASSLAPSTGAGELFF.

J is TRBJ2-3 and V is TRBV12-3 or TRBV12-4, with D maybe TRBD1 (6 bases). This CDR3 spans 14 amino acids. V was clipped by 5 bases and J by 5 bases, with 14 bases between them. The CDR3 region is CASSGGQLQDTQYF. In nucleotides, the CDR3 is TGTGCCAGCAGTGGAGGACAGCTCCAAGATACGCAGTATTTT.

The chain uses TRBV7-2 and TRBJ1-5; TRBD1 matches 7 bases. Germline V CDR1 and CDR2: SGHTA, FQGNSA. CDR3 length: 14 residues. Unmatched junction bases numbered 2, after V lost 6 bases and J lost 0 bases. The CDR3 protein is CASRQGYSNQPQHF. The CDR3 DNA sequence: TGTGCCAGCAGACAGGGGTATAGCAATCAGCCCCAGCATTTT. Drawing the rest from reference TRBV7-2 and TRBJ1-5, the complete variable domain is GAGVSQSPSNKVTEKGKDVELRCDPISGHTALYWYRQSLGQGLEFLIYFQGNSAPDKSGLPSDRFSAERTGGSVSTLTIQRTQQEDSAVYLCASRQGYSNQPQHFGDGTRLSIL.

This clonotype was counted a single time. V usage is TRBV5-6 and J usage is TRBJ2-5; weak D call: TRBD1 (6 bases). The V gene's germline CDR1 is SGHDT and CDR2 YYEEEE. The CDR3 is made up of 16 amino acids. Trimming took off 4 bases at V and 3 bases at J, with 19 bases between the two ends. CDR3 sequence: CASSLRTKGVEETQYF. As DNA, the CDR3 is TGTGCCAGCAGCCTTAGGACCAAGGGGGTGGAAGAGACCCAGTACTTC.

The J gene is TRBJ1-2, the V gene TRBV5-4, with D unresolved. The CDR3 covers 16 residues. V dropped 0 bases and J dropped 0 bases, with 12 bases sitting between them. Germline assignment: CDR1 SGHNT and CDR2 YYREEE (reference sequence). This CDR3 is CASSLEAGSANYGYTF. The CDR3 region has the DNA TGTGCCAGCAGCTTGGAAGCGGGGTCAGCTAACTATGGCTACACCTTC.

This clonotype was recorded a few times. The chain is built from TRBV28 and TRBJ2-7; tentative D call: TRBD1 (6 bases). This CDR3 region has 12 residues. The V and J ends lost 3 bases and 6 bases respectively, with 9 bases between them. The germline CDR1 and CDR2 sequences are MDHEN and SYDVKM. The CDR3 bases are TGTGCCAGCAGTTTTACAGGGCTCGAGCAGTACTTC. Its protein product is CASSFTGLEQYF.

The chain employs TRBV20-1 and TRBJ2-1, with TRBD2 identical over 8 bases. Germline CDR1 and CDR2: DFQATT and SNEGSKA (reference sequence). The CDR3 totals 15 residues. V shed 1 base and J 6 bases; nucleotides not matched to a gene: 8. The CDR3, as DNA: TGCAGTGCTAGAGCCTTGCGGGAGGTACCCAATGAGCAGTTCTTC. This gives the protein CSARALREVPNEQFF.

This clonotype turned up a few times. CDR3 sequence: CSARPTGGRETQYF. The CDR3 bases are TGCAGTGCTAGGCCTACAGGGGGCCGGGAGACCCAGTACTTC. The chain links TRBV20-1 to TRBJ2-5, with TRBD1 matching over 9 bases. Germline V gene sequence: CDR1 DFQATT, CDR2 SNEGSKA (reference sequence). The J segment lost 5 bases and the V segment lost 3 bases, leaving 7 bases of the junction unmatched. The CDR3 loop spans 14 amino acids.

This clonotype turned up a few times. This chain connects TRBV12-3 or TRBV12-4 to TRBJ1-5, with 11 bases aligning to TRBD1. V gave up 6 bases and J gave up 6 bases; unmatched junction bases: 7. There are 15 residues in the CDR3. CDR3 sequence: CASRAGTGGFQPQHF. The CDR3 nucleotides are TGTGCCAGCAGAGCCGGGACAGGGGGTTTTCAGCCCCAGCATTTT.